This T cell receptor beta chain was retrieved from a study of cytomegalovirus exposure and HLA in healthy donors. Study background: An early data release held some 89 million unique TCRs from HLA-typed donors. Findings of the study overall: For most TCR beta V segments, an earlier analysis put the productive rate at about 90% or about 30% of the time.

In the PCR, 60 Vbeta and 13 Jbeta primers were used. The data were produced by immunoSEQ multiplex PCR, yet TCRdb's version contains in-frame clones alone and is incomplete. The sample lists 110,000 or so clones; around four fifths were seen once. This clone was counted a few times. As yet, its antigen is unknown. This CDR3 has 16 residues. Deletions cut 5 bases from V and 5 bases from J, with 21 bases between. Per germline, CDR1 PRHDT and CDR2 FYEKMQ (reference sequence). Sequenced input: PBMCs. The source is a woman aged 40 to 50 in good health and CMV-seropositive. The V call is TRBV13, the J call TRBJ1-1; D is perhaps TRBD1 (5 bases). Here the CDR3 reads CASSTLSWGVRTEAFF. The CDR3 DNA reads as TGTGCCAGCAGCACCCTTAGTTGGGGGGTCAGGACTGAAGCTTTCTTT.